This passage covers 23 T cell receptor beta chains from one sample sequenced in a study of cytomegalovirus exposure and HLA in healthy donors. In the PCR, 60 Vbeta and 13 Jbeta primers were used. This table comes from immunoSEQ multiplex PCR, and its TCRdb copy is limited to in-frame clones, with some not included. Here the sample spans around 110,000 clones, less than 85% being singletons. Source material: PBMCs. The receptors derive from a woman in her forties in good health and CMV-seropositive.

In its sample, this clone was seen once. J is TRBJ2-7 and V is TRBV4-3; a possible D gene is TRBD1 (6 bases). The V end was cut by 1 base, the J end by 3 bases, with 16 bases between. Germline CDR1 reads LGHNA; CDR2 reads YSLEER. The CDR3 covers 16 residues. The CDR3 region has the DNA TGCGCCAGCAGCCAAGGCGACCGGGACACCTACTACGAGCAGTACTTC. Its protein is CASSQGDRDTYYEQYF.

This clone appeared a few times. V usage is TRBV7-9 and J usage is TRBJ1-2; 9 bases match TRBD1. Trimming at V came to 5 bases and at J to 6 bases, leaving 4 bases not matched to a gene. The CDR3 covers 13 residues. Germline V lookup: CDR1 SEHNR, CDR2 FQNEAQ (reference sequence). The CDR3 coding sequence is TGTGCCAGCAGCATACAGGGGGCGGATGGCTACACCTTC. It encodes CASSIQGADGYTF.

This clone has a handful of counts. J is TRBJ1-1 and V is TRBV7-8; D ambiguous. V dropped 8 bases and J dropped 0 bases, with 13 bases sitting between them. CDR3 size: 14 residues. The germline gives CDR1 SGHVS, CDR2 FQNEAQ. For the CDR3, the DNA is TGTGCCAGCGCGCCAGGCGAGATGAACACTGAAGCTTTCTTT. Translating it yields CASAPGEMNTEAFF.

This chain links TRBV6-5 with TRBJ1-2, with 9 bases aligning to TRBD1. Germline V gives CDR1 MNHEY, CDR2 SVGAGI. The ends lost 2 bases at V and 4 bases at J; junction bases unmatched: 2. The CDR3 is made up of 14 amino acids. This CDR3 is CASSYEDRGYGYTF. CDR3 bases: TGTGCCAGCAGTTACGAGGACAGGGGCTATGGCTACACCTTC.

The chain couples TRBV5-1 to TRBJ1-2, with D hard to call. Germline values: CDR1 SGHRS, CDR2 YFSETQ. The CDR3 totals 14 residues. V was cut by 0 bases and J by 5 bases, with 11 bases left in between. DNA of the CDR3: TGCGCCAGCAGCTTGGAACGGGTGGAGTATGGCTACACCTTC. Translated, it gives CASSLERVEYGYTF.

CDR3 coding DNA: TGTGCCAGCAGCCCCGGCAAGGGGGATTATGGCTACACCTTC. Protein product: CASSPGKGDYGYTF. The J gene is TRBJ1-2, the V gene TRBV4-2; weak D call: TRBD1 (6 bases). Germline V gene sequence: CDR1 LGHNA, CDR2 YNFKEQ. Trimming shortened V by 4 bases and J by 5 bases, and 14 bases separated the two germline ends. The CDR3 loop spans 14 amino acids.

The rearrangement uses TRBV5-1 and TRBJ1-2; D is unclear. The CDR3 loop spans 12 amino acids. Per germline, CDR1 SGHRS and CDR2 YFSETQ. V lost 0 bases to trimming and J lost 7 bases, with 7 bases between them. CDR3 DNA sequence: TGCGCCAGCAGCTTGGAAGGCGGTGGCTACACCTTC. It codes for CASSLEGGGYTF.

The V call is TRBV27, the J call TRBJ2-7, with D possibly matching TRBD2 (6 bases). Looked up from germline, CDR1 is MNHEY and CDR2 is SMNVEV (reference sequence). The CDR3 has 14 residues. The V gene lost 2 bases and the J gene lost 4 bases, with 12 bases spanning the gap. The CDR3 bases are TGTGCCAGCAGTTTAAACGGAGGGTTGTACGAGCAGTACTTC. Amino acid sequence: CASSLNGGLYEQYF.

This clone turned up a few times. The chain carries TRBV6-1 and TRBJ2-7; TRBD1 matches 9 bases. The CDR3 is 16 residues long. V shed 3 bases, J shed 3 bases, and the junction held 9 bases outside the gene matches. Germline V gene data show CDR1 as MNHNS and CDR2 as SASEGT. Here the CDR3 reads CASSEFSGTGIYEQYF. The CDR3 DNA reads TGTGCCAGCAGTGAGTTCTCCGGGACAGGGATCTACGAGCAGTACTTC.

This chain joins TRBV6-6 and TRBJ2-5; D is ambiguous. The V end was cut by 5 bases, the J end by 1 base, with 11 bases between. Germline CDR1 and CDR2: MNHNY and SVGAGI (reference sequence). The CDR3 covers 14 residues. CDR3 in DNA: TGTGCCAGCAGTCTCGCGGCGGTCCAAGAGACCCAGTACTTC. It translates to CASSLAAVQETQYF.

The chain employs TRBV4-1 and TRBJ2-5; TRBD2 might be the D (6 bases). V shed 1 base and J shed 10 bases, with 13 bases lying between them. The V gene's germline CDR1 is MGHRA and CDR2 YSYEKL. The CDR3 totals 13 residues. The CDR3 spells CASSQGSGVGQYF. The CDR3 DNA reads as TGCGCCAGCAGCCAAGGGTCGGGGGTCGGCCAGTACTTC.

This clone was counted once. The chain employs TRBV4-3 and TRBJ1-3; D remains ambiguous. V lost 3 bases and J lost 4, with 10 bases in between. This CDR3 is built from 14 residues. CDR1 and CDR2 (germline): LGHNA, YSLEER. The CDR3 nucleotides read TGCGCCAGCAGCCACGTGGCGGGAGGAAACACCATATATTTT. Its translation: CASSHVAGGNTIYF.

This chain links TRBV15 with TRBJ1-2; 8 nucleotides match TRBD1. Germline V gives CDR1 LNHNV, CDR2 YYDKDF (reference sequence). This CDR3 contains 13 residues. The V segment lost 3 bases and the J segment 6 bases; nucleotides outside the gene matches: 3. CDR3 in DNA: TGTGCCACCAGCAGGCGGACAGGGAATGGCTACACCTTC. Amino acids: CATSRRTGNGYTF.

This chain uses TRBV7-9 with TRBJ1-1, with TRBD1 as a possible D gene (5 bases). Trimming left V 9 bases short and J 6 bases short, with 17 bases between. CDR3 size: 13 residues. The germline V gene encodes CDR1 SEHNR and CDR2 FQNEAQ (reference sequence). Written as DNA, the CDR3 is TGTGCCAGTCGCAAGGGGATAGAACCTGAAGCTTTCTTT. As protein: CASRKGIEPEAFF.

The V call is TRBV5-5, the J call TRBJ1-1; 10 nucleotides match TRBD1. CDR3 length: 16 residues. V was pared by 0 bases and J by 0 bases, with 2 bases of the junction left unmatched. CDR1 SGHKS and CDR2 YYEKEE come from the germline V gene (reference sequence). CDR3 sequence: CASSLGDRGLNTEAFF. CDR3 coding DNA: TGTGCCAGCAGCTTGGGAGACAGGGGGCTGAACACTGAAGCTTTCTTT.

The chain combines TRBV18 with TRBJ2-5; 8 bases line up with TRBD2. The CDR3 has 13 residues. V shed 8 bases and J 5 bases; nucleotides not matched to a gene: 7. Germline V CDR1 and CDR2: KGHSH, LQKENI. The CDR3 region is CASNRGGLETQYF. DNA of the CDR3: TGTGCCAGCAACCGGGGGGGCTTGGAGACCCAGTACTTC.

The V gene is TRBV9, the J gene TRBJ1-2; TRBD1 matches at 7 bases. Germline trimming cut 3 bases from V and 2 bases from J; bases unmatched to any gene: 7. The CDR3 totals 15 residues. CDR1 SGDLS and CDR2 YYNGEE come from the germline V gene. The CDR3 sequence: CASSASTGTNYGYTF. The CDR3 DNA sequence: TGTGCCAGCAGCGCCTCGACAGGGACCAACTATGGCTACACCTTC.

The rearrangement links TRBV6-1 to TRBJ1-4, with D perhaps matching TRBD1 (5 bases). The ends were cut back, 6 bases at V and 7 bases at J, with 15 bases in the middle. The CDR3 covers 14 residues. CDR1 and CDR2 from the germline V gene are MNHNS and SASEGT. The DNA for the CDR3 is TGTGCCAGCAGCCCCCGGGGGATTCGTGAAAAACTGTTTTTT. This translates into CASSPRGIREKLFF.

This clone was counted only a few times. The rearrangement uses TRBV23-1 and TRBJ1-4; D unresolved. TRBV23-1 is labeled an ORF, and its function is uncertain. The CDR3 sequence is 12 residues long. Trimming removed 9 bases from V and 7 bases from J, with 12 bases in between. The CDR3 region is CAREAVFEKLFF. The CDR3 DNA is TGCGCCAGGGAGGCAGTCTTTGAAAAACTGTTTTTT.

CDR3 DNA sequence: TGTGCCAGCATGGGAGCTCCTCAAGATACGCAGTATTTT. Encoded protein: CASMGAPQDTQYF. V usage is TRBV6-6 and J usage is TRBJ2-3; a possible D gene is TRBD2 (5 bases). Germline assignment: CDR1 MNHNY and CDR2 SVGAGI (reference sequence). The ends were cut back, 7 bases at V and 5 bases at J, with 13 bases in the middle. This CDR3 spans 13 amino acids.

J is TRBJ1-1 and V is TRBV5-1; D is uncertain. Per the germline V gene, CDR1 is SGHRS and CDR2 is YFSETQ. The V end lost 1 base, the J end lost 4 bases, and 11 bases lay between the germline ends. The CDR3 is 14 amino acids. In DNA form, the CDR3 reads TGCGCCAGCAGCTTGAGTCCGGGAGGCACTGAAGCTTTCTTT. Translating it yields CASSLSPGGTEAFF.

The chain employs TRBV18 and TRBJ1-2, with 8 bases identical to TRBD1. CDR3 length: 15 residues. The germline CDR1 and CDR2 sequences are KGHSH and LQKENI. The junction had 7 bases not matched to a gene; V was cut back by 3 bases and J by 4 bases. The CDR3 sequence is CASSPSTGVGYGYTF. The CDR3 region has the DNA TGTGCCAGCTCACCTTCGACAGGGGTCGGCTATGGCTACACCTTC. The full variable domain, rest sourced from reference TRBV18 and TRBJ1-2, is NAGVMQNPRHLVRRRGQEARLRCSPMKGHSHVYWYRQLPEEGLKFMVYLQKENIIDESGMPKERFSAEFPKEGPSILRIQQVVRGDSAAYFCASSPSTGVGYGYTFGSGTRLTVV.

The CDR3 sequence: CASSESPGNQPQHF. The CDR3 DNA reads as TGTGCCAGCAGTGAATCTCCAGGGAATCAGCCCCAGCATTTT. This chain connects TRBV6-1 to TRBJ1-5; tentatively, D is TRBD1 (5 bases). The CDR3 runs to 14 residues. Germline V lookup: CDR1 MNHNS, CDR2 SASEGT. Trimming shortened V by 2 bases and J by 4 bases, and 9 bases separated the two germline ends.